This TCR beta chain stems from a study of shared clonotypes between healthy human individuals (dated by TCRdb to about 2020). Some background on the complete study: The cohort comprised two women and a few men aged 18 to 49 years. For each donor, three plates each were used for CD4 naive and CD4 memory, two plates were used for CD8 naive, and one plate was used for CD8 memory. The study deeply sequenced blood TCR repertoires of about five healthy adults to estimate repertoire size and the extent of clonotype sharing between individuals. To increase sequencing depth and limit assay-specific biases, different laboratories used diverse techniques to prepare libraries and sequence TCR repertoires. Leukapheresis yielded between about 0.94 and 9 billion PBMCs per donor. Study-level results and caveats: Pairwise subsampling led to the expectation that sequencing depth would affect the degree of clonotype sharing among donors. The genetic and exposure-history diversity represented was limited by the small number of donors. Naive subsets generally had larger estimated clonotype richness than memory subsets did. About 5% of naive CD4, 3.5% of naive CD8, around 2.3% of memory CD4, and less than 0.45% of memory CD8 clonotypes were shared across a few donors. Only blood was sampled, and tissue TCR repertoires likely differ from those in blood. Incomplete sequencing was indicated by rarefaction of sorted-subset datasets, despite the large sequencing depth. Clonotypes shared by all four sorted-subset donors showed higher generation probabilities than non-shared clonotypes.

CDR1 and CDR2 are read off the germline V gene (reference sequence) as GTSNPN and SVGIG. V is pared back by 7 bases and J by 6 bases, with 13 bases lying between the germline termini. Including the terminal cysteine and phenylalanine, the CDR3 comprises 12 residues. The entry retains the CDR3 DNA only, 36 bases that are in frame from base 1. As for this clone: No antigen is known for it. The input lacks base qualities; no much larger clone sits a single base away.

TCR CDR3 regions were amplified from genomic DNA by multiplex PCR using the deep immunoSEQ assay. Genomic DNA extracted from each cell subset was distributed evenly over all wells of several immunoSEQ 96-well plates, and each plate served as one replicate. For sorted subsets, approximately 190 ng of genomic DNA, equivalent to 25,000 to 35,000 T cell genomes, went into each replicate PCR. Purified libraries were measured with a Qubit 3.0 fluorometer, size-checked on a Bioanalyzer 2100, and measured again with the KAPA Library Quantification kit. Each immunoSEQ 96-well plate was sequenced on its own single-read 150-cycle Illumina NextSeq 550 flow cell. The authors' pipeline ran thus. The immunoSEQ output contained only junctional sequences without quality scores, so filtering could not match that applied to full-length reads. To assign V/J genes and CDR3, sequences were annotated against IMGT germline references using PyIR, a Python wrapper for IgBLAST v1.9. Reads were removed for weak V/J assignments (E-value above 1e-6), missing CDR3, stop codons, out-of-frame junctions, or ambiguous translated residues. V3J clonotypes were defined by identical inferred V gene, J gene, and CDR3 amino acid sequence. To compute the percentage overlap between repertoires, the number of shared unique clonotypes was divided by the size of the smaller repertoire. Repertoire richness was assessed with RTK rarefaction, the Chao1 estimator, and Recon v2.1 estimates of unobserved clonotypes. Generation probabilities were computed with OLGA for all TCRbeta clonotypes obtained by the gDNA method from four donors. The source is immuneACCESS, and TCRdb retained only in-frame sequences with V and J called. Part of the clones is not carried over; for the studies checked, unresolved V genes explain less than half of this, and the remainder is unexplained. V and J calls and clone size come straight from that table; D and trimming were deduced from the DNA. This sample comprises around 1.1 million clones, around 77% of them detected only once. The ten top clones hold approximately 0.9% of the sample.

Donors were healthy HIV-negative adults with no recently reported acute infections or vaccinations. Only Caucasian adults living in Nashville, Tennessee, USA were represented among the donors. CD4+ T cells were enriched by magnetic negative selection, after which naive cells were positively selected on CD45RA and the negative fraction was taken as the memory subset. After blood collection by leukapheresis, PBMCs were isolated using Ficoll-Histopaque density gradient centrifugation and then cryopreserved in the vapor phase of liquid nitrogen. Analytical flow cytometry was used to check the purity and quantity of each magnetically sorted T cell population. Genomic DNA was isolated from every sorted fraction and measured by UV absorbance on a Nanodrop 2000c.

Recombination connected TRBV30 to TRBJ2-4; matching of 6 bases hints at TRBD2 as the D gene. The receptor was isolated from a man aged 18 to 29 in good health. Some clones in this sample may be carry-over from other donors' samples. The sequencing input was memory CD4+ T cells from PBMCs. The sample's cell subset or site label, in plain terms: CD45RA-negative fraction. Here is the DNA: TGTGCCTACCTATCGCGGGGAAACATTCAGTACTTC. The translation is CAYLSRGNIQYF.